This TCR beta chain derives from a study of cytomegalovirus exposure and HLA in healthy donors (dated by TCRdb to about 2017). Some background on the complete study: According to an earlier analysis of 587 of the donors, roughly 180 million T cells yielded over 90 million unique TCR beta sequences and around 280 Gb of sequence data. On average, roughly 250,000 unique TCR beta nucleotide sequences were sequenced per donor among about 400 genotyped donors of the cohort, with about 17% of those sequences being non-productive. Donor age, sex, ethnicity and CMV serostatus were compiled together with the repertoire data. Every discovery cohort repertoire had been produced on one sequencing platform. Several DR-DQ haplotypes were handled as single units for association and clustering because linkage in the cohort was strong. Along with the approximately 650-subject first cohort, a separate validation cohort of approximately 110 different subjects was used. A later analysis re-analyzed previously published TCR beta repertoires from 500 to 700 donors and added high-resolution HLA genotyping to study TCR occurrence patterns. Among the roughly 400 genotyped donors, 81% belonged to the genetic ancestry cluster associated with self-reported Caucasian donors. Both class I and class II loci were covered by HLA typing, at four-digit resolution. Rather than drawing on any new phenotypic data, the later analysis identified candidate immune exposures from TCR beta sequences and the way those sequences occurred across donors. The T cell repertoires of several hundred subjects were profiled by immunosequencing and related to cytomegalovirus serostatus. To decide whether each TCR beta V gene segment behaved as functional or pseudogenic, an earlier analysis of over 500 of the donors relied on high-throughput TCR beta sequencing. Genome-wide SNP genotypes for about three fifths of the 666 donors were used in a later genetic analysis, which treated that subset as a discovery cohort. Typing coverage varied by locus: roughly 629-640 donors for A, B, C, DRB1 and DQB1; approximately 500 for DQA1; over 600 for DPA1; roughly 470 for DPB1. Roughly 290 gigabases of sequencing data and about 92 million unique TCR sequences made up an early release that covered some 640 HLA-typed donors. The study aimed to test whether signatures of past pathogen exposure could be identified by cataloging public T cell receptors. The study combined high-throughput TCR immunosequencing, statistical association of individual TCRs with disease status, and machine learning to predict cytomegalovirus infection status.

The cohort consisted of 670 or so healthy bone marrow donors. At the time of sampling, every cohort member was nominally healthy, though immune exposures that went unrecorded were likely present. The donor tested CMV seronegative, placing the donor among the 352 seronegative members of the cohort. A peripheral blood sample was provided by each donor, and peripheral blood mononuclear cells were used for TCR beta sequencing. Genomic DNA extraction from the blood cell samples was performed with the Qiagen DNeasy Blood Extraction Kit. Points on this clone: Its target antigen remains unknown. No per-base quality is available; no much larger clone lies one base away.

Overall results and qualifications from the work: Assigning TCR associations to individual alleles was difficult when HLA alleles, especially DR and DQ, strongly co-occurred. In a later genetic analysis, fewer N-insertions in productive TCRs were reported among donors in an Asian-associated ancestry cluster than the approximately 670-donor mean. In a later analysis, the rate of TCR association differed among HLA loci, with DRB1 alleles having the most associated TCRs and HLA-C alleles having the fewest. A later analysis found that HLA-associated TCR beta chains were more clonally expanded and had lower generation probabilities than equally common non-associated chains. In a later analysis, most CMV-associated TCR beta chains were found to appear HLA-restricted, with HLA associations seemingly driven largely by CMV exposure. In an earlier analysis of 587 of the donors, most TCR beta V segments were observed in productive rearrangements about 87% or about 30% of the time, broadly matching IMGT annotations. An association between a missense DCLRE1C variant and V-gene and J-gene trimming of TCR beta chains was found in a later genetic analysis and replicated in an independent cohort. A cluster of highly shared sequence variants was judged likely to be a technical artifact of the sequencing pipeline. Linkage disequilibrium might explain the correlated functional status among segregating V segments, but an unknown experimental factor could not be excluded. According to a later analysis, parvovirus B19, influenza, CMV and Epstein-Barr virus appeared linked to several top co-occurrence clusters. Immune exposure information for the cohort was limited to CMV serostatus. A total of 150 or so TCR beta chains were listed by the study as associated with cytomegalovirus. The presence/absence analyses assumed that sequencing depth was roughly uniform across donors, and that assumption may not be true. The classifier was reported to diagnose cytomegalovirus status with high specificity and sensitivity in both the original cohort and the validation cohort. Because counts were too low, about 15 rarely observed V segments, including chromosome 9 orphons, were left out of the earlier analysis of 587 of the donors. It was suggested by the authors that the approach could potentially be generalized to other disease states and immunological phenotypes. Because some donors lacked HLA typing at each locus, the association tests relied only on the typed subset. In this cohort, only TCR beta chains were sequenced, and detectable features were limited by the absence of alpha or paired-chain data. While some public TCRs were present in many individuals, most TCR sequences turned up only very rarely across donors. A further reported finding was that TCR beta sequences accurately predicted the HLA-A and HLA-B alleles for most subjects in the first cohort. A few of the identified cytomegalovirus-associated TCR beta chains were confirmed in vitro to be specific for cytomegalovirus antigens. Specific HLA alleles were associated with more than 15,000 TCR beta sequences at a false discovery rate of 0.05 in a later analysis.

Library method: the immunoSEQ multiplex PCR assay. A mixture of 60 forward primers for TCR Vbeta segments and 13 reverse primers for TCR Jbeta segments was used in the multiplex PCR. The CDR3 region of rearranged TCR beta genes was amplified from genomic DNA with a multiplex PCR assay. On the Illumina HiSeq System, the amplified TCR beta libraries were sequenced as 87-base-pair reads. The study's processing was this. Across the roughly 670 repertoires, a later analysis counted around 80 million unique TCR beta chains, 9 million to 14 million of which were shared by at least two donors. A nearest-neighbor algorithm error-corrected the raw reads and collapsed the reads into unique sequences, merging closely related sequences to remove PCR and sequencing errors. Alignment of CDR3 sequences to IMGT reference sequences was used to assign V, D and J gene segments. Each retained sequence needed at least a six-nucleotide match to both a V gene segment and a J gene segment. A rearrangement was called productive if the CDR3 had no stop codons and remained in frame with V and J, and every other rearrangement was called non-productive. Following IMGT convention, CDR3 was defined as the stretch from the second conserved V-encoded cysteine to the conserved J-encoded phenylalanine. The earlier analysis of fewer than 700 of the donors excluded sequences that lacked an unambiguous match to a single V gene segment. In an earlier analysis of 587 of the donors, a V segment was called functional when productive rearrangements were above 56.7%, and segregating when the standard deviation between donors exceeded 5%. To diagnose cytomegalovirus status from the catalog of TCR beta chain sequences, a statistical classification framework was built. A later analysis assigned V and J genes by comparing TCR nucleotide sequences with IMGT/GENE-DB human TR gene sequences. In a later analysis, CDR3 sequences and most-parsimonious VDJ recombination scenarios were assigned using the TCRdist pipeline. In a later analysis, each TCR beta chain was defined by its CDR3 amino acid sequence together with its V-gene family, and reads lacking a unique V-gene family were excluded. To address suspected cross-contamination and a sequencing artifact, a later analysis removed over 500 highly shared, low-generation-probability nucleotide sequences. In a later analysis, a clonal expansion index was calculated for each public chain from normalized within-repertoire ranks of inferred template counts. Generation probabilities in a later analysis came from a VDJ recombination model fitted to out-of-frame rearrangements, and those results were checked against IGoR. In a later analysis, hypergeometric tests were used to score TCR-TCR, TCR-HLA and TCR-CMV co-occurrence, with a repertoire-size bias correction applied to TCR pairs. False discovery rates were estimated in a later analysis by permuting HLA or CMV assignments 20 times. In a later analysis, co-occurring TCRs were grouped using DBSCAN, with TCRdist sequence similarity added in when clustering inside HLA-allele-positive subsets. Repertoires with fewer than 30,000 or more than 120,000 public chains, plus five repertoires with anomalous nucleotide sharing, were excluded from co-occurrence clustering. The source is immuneACCESS, and TCRdb retained only in-frame sequences with V and J called. Part of the clones is not carried over; for the studies checked, unresolved V genes explain less than half of this, and the remainder is unexplained. That table furnishes V, J and clone size, whereas the DNA furnished D and trimming. The sample table contains 150,000 to 200,000 clones; only one count was recorded for roughly 79% of them. The ten top clones hold roughly 1% of the sample.

This TCR came from a woman aged 40 to 50 in good health and CMV-seronegative. Material for sequencing was PBMCs.

The bases are TGTGCCATCAAGGGGGCTAGCACAGATACGCAGTATTTT. The resulting protein is CAIKGASTDTQYF. The V and J segments used are TRBV10-3 and TRBJ2-3; the central 7 bases match TRBD1. After removal of 7 bases from V and 0 bases from J, the junction retains 1 base not matched to a gene. Via the germline V gene, CDR1 is ENHRY and CDR2 SYGVKD. The CDR3 contains 13 residues, cysteine and phenylalanine counted. The retained sequence is limited to the CDR3, 39 bases, with the frame set at the first base.